The present entry profiles one T cell receptor (beta chain) with its context. Its specificity is unknown. These data are taken from a study of beta chain features in type 1 diabetes. Study results and caveats: Researchers reported that naive, central memory and Treg TCRB repertoires appeared more similar in patients than in healthy donors. PCR may have favored shorter templates equally in patients and controls. In all four CD4+ subsets, TCRB CDR3 length was significantly, moderately reduced in type 1 diabetes. For TCRB rearrangement, an influence of HLA type remained unresolved here.

Purity of each sorted population was above 95%. All of the isolated RNA was reverse transcribed, so expressed TCRB transcripts were sequenced. Sequencing was performed with immunoSEQ multiplex PCR; in TCRdb, only in-frame clones are kept and a portion is missing. The data contain roughly 160,000 clones, about 7.8% of them singletons. Trimming at V came to 4 bases and at J to 1 base, leaving 11 bases not matched to a gene. The germline CDR1 and CDR2 sequences are LGHNA and YNFKEQ. The CDR3 has 17 residues. The chain is built from TRBV4-2 and TRBJ1-2; 8 bases are shared with TRBD1. The TCR sequence derives from a woman aged 40 to 50 with type 1 diabetes. The sample taken for sequencing was central memory CD4+ T cells from blood. This chain's CDR3 is CASSPNLGQGFNYGYTF. CDR3 coding DNA: TGTGCCAGCAGCCCTAACCTCGGACAGGGATTTAACTATGGCTACACCTTC.